This is a list of T cell receptor beta chains from one sample in a study of Graves' ophthalmopathy and Graves' hyperthyroidism. A single record per CDR3 protein comes from TCRdb applying MiXCR to the multiplex PCR reads. The data hold about 740,000 distinct CDR3 sequences, with 40% observed a single time. The specimen was peripheral blood. The source is an adult man with Graves' ophthalmopathy. Both conserved end residues are part of each CDR3. A D gene is named only where the DNA matches it firmly. Only some rows state a clone size, as once, few, many or a class for expanded clones.

v_gene	d_gene	j_gene	abundance	CDR3nt	CDR3aa
TRBV2	NA	TRBJ2-7	few	TGTGCCAGCAGTGAAGCAATCGAGCAGTACTTC	CASSEAIEQYF
TRBV24-1	NA	TRBJ1-5	NA	TGTGCCACCAGTTACGGGACGGGAATTGGAGCCCAGCATTTT	CATSYGTGIGAQHF
TRBV5-8	NA	TRBJ2-6	NA	TGTGCCGGCAGCTTGGTCGGTACTGGGGCCAACGTCCTGACTTTC	CAGSLVGTGANVLTF
TRBV9	NA	TRBJ1-1	few	TGTGCCAGCAGCGCGCTCCCGGGGGGGCAGACTGAAGCTTTCTTT	CASSALPGGQTEAFF
TRBV9	TRBD1	TRBJ2-2	NA	TGTGCCAGCAGCGTAGTGGACAGGCCGAACACCGGGGAGCTGTTTTTT	CASSVVDRPNTGELFF
TRBV6-1	NA	TRBJ2-5	few	TGTGCCAGCAGTGAACTTTACCAAGAGACCCAGTACTTC	CASSELYQETQYF
TRBV10-3	TRBD1	TRBJ2-7	NA	TGTGCCATCAGGAGGACAGGGAACCACGAGCAGTACTTC	CAIRRTGNHEQYF
TRBV11-1	TRBD1	TRBJ2-5	few	TGTGCCAGCAGCTCGACAGGGGGTTTGGAGACCCAGTACTTC	CASSSTGGLETQYF
TRBV7-2	TRBD1	TRBJ1-2	NA	TGTGCCAGCAGGGCAGGGGGGTCGGCTTCTGGCTACACCTTC	CASRAGGSASGYTF
TRBV7-3	TRBD1	TRBJ2-5	few	TGTGCCAGCAGCTACCGGACAGGGGAAGAGACCCAGTACTTC	CASSYRTGEETQYF
TRBV29-1	TRBD2	TRBJ2-5	NA	TGCTGCGTTGTTTTTGGGTTTAGCGGGGAAATCCAAGAGACCCAGTACTTC	CCVVFGFSGEIQETQYF
TRBV28	NA	TRBJ1-5	NA	TGTGCCCTGCGGGAAGATTCTTATAGCAATCAGCCCCAGCATTTT	CALREDSYSNQPQHF